These T cell receptor beta chains were read from a single sample in a study of blood T cell repertoires in COVID-19. Using immunoSEQ multiplex PCR, the repertoire was profiled, and TCRdb retains in-frame clones only, with some absent. The sample has 150,000 to 200,000 clones; 85% to 90% are singletons. The specimen was peripheral blood. The receptors derive from a woman aged 25 to 39 with active or convalescent COVID-19. The CDR3 runs from the conserved cysteine through the conserved F or W. The order of the fields is CDR3 protein, CDR3 DNA, V gene, D gene, J gene, clone size. A D gene is named only where the DNA matches it firmly. Expanded clones get a size class; other rows say once, few or many, or leave the size out.

CDR3 protein: CASSFLLGTNQPQHF
CDR3 DNA: TGTGCCAGCAGTTTTTTATTGGGCACCAATCAGCCCCAGCATTTT
V gene: TRBV27
D gene: .
J gene: TRBJ1-5
clone size: .

CDR3 protein: CASSLRTTQETQYF
CDR3 DNA: TGCGCCAGCAGCTTGCGTACTACACAAGAGACCCAGTACTTC
V gene: TRBV5-1
D gene: .
J gene: TRBJ2-5
clone size: .

CDR3 protein: CASSLEGALGNTIYF
CDR3 DNA: TGTGCCAGCAGCTTAGAGGGGGCGCTTGGAAACACCATATATTTT
V gene: TRBV11-3
D gene: .
J gene: TRBJ1-3
clone size: .

CDR3 protein: CASSDQGSPYNEQFF
CDR3 DNA: TGTGCCAGCAGCGACCAGGGGTCCCCCTACAATGAGCAGTTCTTC
V gene: TRBV27
D gene: .
J gene: TRBJ2-1
clone size: once

CDR3 protein: CASSLAVGARSTEAFF
CDR3 DNA: TGTGCCAGCAGTCTCGCTGTGGGGGCCAGGAGCACTGAAGCTTTCTTT
V gene: TRBV28
D gene: .
J gene: TRBJ1-1
clone size: .

CDR3 protein: CASSIGLPAEAFF
CDR3 DNA: TGTGCCAGTAGTATCGGACTGCCCGCTGAAGCTTTCTTT
V gene: TRBV19
D gene: .
J gene: TRBJ1-1
clone size: .

CDR3 protein: CASSESSGDEKLFF
CDR3 DNA: TGCGCCAGCAGTGAGTCGAGCGGCGATGAAAAACTGTTTTTT
V gene: TRBV10-1
D gene: .
J gene: TRBJ1-4
clone size: few

CDR3 protein: CASSMGSRGSGTEAFF
CDR3 DNA: TGTGCCAGTAGTATGGGATCCAGGGGTAGTGGCACTGAAGCTTTCTTT
V gene: TRBV19
D gene: .
J gene: TRBJ1-1
clone size: .

CDR3 protein: CASSSRPGQVNTEAFF
CDR3 DNA: TGTGCCAGCAGCTCACGCCCGGGACAGGTTAACACTGAAGCTTTCTTT
V gene: TRBV28
D gene: TRBD1
J gene: TRBJ1-1
clone size: .

CDR3 protein: CAISEATNRFSYTF
CDR3 DNA: TGTGCCATCAGTGAGGCAACCAACAGGTTTAGCTACACCTTC
V gene: TRBV10-3
D gene: .
J gene: TRBJ1-2
clone size: .

CDR3 protein: CASTRTRQGRDEKLFF
CDR3 DNA: TGTGCCAGCACTCGAACCCGACAGGGGAGGGATGAAAAACTGTTTTTT
V gene: TRBV25-1
D gene: TRBD1
J gene: TRBJ1-4
clone size: .

CDR3 protein: CASSHARELGTEAFF
CDR3 DNA: TGTGCCAGCAGCCATGCCAGGGAATTGGGGACTGAAGCTTTCTTT
V gene: TRBV5-4
D gene: .
J gene: TRBJ1-1
clone size: .

CDR3 protein: CASSRMRTSGNTGELFF
CDR3 DNA: TGTGCCAGCAGCCGGATGCGAACTAGCGGGAACACCGGGGAGCTGTTTTTT
V gene: TRBV4-2
D gene: TRBD2
J gene: TRBJ2-2
clone size: few

CDR3 protein: CASSSLGHQNTGELFF
CDR3 DNA: TGCGCCAGCAGCTCTTTGGGACACCAGAACACCGGGGAGCTGTTTTTT
V gene: TRBV5-1
D gene: .
J gene: TRBJ2-2
clone size: .

CDR3 protein: CASSYSRGVTDTQYF
CDR3 DNA: TGTGCCAGCAGTTACTCTCGCGGGGTCACAGATACGCAGTATTTT
V gene: TRBV6-5
D gene: .
J gene: TRBJ2-3
clone size: .

CDR3 protein: CASTSLGSGTYNEQFF
CDR3 DNA: TGTGCCAGCACATCCTTGGGTAGCGGGACATACAATGAGCAGTTCTTC
V gene: TRBV28
D gene: TRBD2
J gene: TRBJ2-1
clone size: .

CDR3 protein: CASSLVPGPGQPQHF
CDR3 DNA: TGCGCCAGCAGCTTGGTCCCAGGGCCGGGTCAGCCCCAGCATTTT
V gene: TRBV5-1
D gene: .
J gene: TRBJ1-5
clone size: .

CDR3 protein: CASSSDGRNEQFF
CDR3 DNA: TGTGCCAGCAGCTCAGATGGTCGCAATGAGCAGTTCTTC
V gene: TRBV5-6
D gene: .
J gene: TRBJ2-1
clone size: .

CDR3 protein: CAWSRDSNTEAFF
CDR3 DNA: TGTGCCTGGAGTCGGGACTCCAACACTGAAGCTTTCTTT
V gene: TRBV30
D gene: .
J gene: TRBJ1-1
clone size: .

CDR3 protein: CAWSVRGGDLQETQYF
CDR3 DNA: TGTGCCTGGAGTGTACGCGGGGGAGACCTTCAAGAGACCCAGTACTTC
V gene: TRBV30
D gene: TRBD2
J gene: TRBJ2-5
clone size: once

CDR3 protein: CASSIAQSPLHF
CDR3 DNA: TGTGCCAGTAGTATAGCCCAGTCACCCCTCCACTTT
V gene: TRBV19
D gene: .
J gene: TRBJ1-6
clone size: once

CDR3 protein: CASSLASGVVDGYTF
CDR3 DNA: TGCGCCAGCAGCTTGGCCTCAGGGGTGGTAGATGGCTACACCTTC
V gene: TRBV5-1
D gene: .
J gene: TRBJ1-2
clone size: .

CDR3 protein: CAISDGSGGAPQETQYF
CDR3 DNA: TGTGCCATCAGTGACGGTAGCGGGGGCGCTCCCCAAGAGACCCAGTACTTC
V gene: TRBV10-3
D gene: TRBD2
J gene: TRBJ2-5
clone size: .

CDR3 protein: CATSDPSPPSGQETQYF
CDR3 DNA: TGTGCCACCAGTGATCCGAGTCCGCCTAGCGGACAAGAGACCCAGTACTTC
V gene: TRBV24-1
D gene: TRBD2
J gene: TRBJ2-5
clone size: .

CDR3 protein: CASALTGIPYNEQFF
CDR3 DNA: TGTGCTAGTGCCCTGACAGGTATCCCCTACAATGAGCAGTTCTTC
V gene: TRBV12-5
D gene: .
J gene: TRBJ2-1
clone size: .